The 7 T cell receptor beta chains reported below all come from one sample, sequenced in a study of T cell clonotyping in hematopoietic cell transplantation. The table came from immunoSEQ multiplex PCR; TCRdb's copy has only in-frame clones and leaves some out. The sample carries about 8,000 clones, 90% to 95% recorded once. This specimen consisted of peripheral blood mononuclear cells, obtained 30 days after allogeneic stem cell transplant. The receptors come from a male patient between 55 and 70 years old who had an allogeneic stem cell transplant from an unrelated donor, so T cells may come from the graft donor. Some clones in this sample may be carry-over from other donors' samples.

This clone was counted once. The V and J genes are TRBV5-4 and TRBJ2-7; the D gene could be TRBD1 or TRBD2 (5 bases each). Germline lookup yields CDR1 SGHNT and CDR2 YYREEE (reference sequence). The CDR3 has 17 amino acids. V lost 2 bases and J lost 5, with 23 bases in between. CDR3: CASSFKRGGYVVDEQYF. The DNA for the CDR3 is TGTGCCAGCAGCTTTAAGAGGGGCGGATACGTGGTGGACGAGCAGTACTTC.

The chain carries TRBV12-1 and TRBJ1-1. TRBV12-1 is listed as a pseudogene. This CDR3 region has 19 residues. CDR3 nucleotides: TGTGCCAGCAGCTTCGGGGGAACACTCACCCATTCTCTGAACACTGAAGCTTTCTTT. Translation gives CASSFGGTLTHSLNTEAFF.

This chain uses TRBV2 with TRBJ1-5, with D uncertain. The germline V and J ends were trimmed by 2 bases and 2 bases, with 10 bases remaining between them. The germline gives CDR1 SNHLY, CDR2 FYNNEI. CDR3 length: 15 residues. The CDR3: CASSELRSGNQPQHF. The CDR3 nucleotides are TGTGCCAGCAGTGAATTGCGCAGCGGCAATCAGCCCCAGCATTTT.

The chain links TRBV27 to TRBJ1-5; D is possibly TRBD1 (6 bases). The CDR3 has 15 residues. Trimming left V 3 bases short and J 0 bases short, with 9 bases between. Germline V gives CDR1 MNHEY, CDR2 SMNVEV (reference sequence). CDR3 nucleotide sequence: TGTGCCAGCAGTTTTCAGGGGAATAGCAATCAGCCCCAGCATTTT. Its protein product is CASSFQGNSNQPQHF.

In the case of this clone: Compared with germline, one end of the junction differs, possibly owing to a read error. The J gene is TRBJ1-1, the V gene TRBV19, with a tentative D call TRBD1 (6 bases). Germline V CDR1 and CDR2: LNHDA, SQIVND (reference sequence). CDR3 length: 14 residues. CDR3 loop: CASSIEGVKTEAFF. In DNA form, the CDR3 reads TGTGCCAGTAGTATCGAGGGGGTGAAGACTGAAGCTTTCTTT.

The V and J genes are TRBV19 and TRBJ2-1; D might be TRBD1 (5 bases). Trimming cost V 1 base and J 6 bases, with 7 bases left between them. The length of the CDR3 is 13 residues. Germline CDR1 LNHDA, CDR2 SQIVND (reference sequence). The CDR3 here is CASSIARGNEQFF. In DNA, the CDR3 is TGTGCCAGTAGTATAGCAAGGGGCAATGAGCAGTTCTTC.

The chain couples TRBV28 to TRBJ1-1; 7 bases are shared with TRBD1. Germline CDR1 is MDHEN and CDR2 is SYDVKM. The CDR3 runs 14 residues. The J segment lost 6 bases and the V segment lost 6 bases, leaving 10 bases of the junction unmatched. This CDR3 is CASRRGGASPEAFF. The CDR3 coding sequence is TGTGCCAGCAGGAGAGGGGGCGCGTCCCCTGAAGCTTTCTTT.